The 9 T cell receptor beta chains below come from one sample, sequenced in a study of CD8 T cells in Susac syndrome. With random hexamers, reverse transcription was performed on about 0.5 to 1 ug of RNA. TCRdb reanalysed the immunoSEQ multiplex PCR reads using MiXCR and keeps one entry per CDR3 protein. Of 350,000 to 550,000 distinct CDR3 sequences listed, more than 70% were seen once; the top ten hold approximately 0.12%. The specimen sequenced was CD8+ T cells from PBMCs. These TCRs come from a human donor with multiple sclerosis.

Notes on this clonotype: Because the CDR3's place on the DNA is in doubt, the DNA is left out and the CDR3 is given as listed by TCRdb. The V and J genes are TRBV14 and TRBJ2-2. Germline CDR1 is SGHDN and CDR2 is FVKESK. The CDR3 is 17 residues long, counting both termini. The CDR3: CASSQDVRGFGAGELFF.

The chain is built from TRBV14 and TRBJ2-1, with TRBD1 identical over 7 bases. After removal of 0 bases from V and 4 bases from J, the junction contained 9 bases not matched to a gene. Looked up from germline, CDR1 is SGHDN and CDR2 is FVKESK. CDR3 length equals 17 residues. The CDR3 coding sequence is TGTGCCAGCAGCCAAGATATGACAGGGCCTGAGTACAATGAGCAGTTCTTC. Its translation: CASSQDMTGPEYNEQFF.

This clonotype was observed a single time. CDR3 amino acids: CASSPRDRGRETQYF. CDR3 nucleotide sequence: TGTGCCAGCAGCCCAAGGGACAGGGGCAGGGAGACCCAGTACTTC. The chain recombines TRBV7-9 with TRBJ2-5; 10 nucleotides agree with TRBD1. CDR1 is SEHNR, CDR2 FQNEAQ, per germline (reference sequence). Losses at the gene ends were 5 bases for V and 5 bases for J; bases not matched to a gene: 8. The CDR3 contains 15 residues. The full variable domain, with the rest looked up from reference TRBV7-9 and TRBJ2-5, is DTGVSQNPRHKITKRGQNVTFRCDPISEHNRLYWYRQTLGQGPEFLTYFQNEAQLEKSRLLSDRFSAERPKGSFSTLEIQRTEQGDSAMYLCASSPRDRGRETQYFGPGTRLLVL.

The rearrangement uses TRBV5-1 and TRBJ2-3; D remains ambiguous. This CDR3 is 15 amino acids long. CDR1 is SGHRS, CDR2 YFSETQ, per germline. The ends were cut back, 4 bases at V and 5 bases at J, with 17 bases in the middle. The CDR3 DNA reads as TGCGCCAGCAGCGGGGATGGTCTTCCGGGAGATACGCAGTATTTT. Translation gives CASSGDGLPGDTQYF.

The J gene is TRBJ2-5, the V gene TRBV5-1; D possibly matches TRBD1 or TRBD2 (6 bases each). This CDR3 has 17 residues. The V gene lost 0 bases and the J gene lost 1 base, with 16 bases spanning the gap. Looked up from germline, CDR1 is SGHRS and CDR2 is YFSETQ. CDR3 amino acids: CASSLDLGGLVQETQYF. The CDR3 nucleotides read TGCGCCAGCAGCTTGGACCTCGGGGGCCTGGTCCAAGAGACCCAGTACTTC.

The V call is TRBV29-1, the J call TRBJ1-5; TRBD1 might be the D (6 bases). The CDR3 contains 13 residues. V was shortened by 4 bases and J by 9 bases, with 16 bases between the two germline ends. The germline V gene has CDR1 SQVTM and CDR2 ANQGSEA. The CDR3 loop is CSVVLGAGGPQHF. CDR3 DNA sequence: TGCAGCGTTGTTTTGGGGGCTGGGGGGCCCCAGCATTTT. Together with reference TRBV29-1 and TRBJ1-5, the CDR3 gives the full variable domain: SAVISQKPSRDICQRGTSLTIQCQVDSQVTMMFWYRQQPGQSLTLIATANQGSEATYESGFVIDKFPISRPNLTFSTLTVSNMSPEDSSIYLCSVVLGAGGPQHFGDGTRLSIL.

The CDR3 coding sequence is TGTGCCAGCTCAATAACCGTGGGTGAAGCTTTCTTT. Translated: CASSITVGEAFF. This sequence joins TRBV18 and TRBJ1-1; D call uncertain. The germline gives CDR1 KGHSH, CDR2 LQKENI. V dropped 5 bases and J dropped 7 bases, with 11 bases sitting between them. This CDR3 has 12 amino acids.

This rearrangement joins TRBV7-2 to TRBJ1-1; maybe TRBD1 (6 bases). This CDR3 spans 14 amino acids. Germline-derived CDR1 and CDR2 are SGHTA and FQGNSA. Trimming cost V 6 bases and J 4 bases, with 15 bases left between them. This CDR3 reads CASRAEGESTEAFF. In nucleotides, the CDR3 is TGTGCCAGCAGGGCAGAGGGGGAGAGCACTGAAGCTTTCTTT.

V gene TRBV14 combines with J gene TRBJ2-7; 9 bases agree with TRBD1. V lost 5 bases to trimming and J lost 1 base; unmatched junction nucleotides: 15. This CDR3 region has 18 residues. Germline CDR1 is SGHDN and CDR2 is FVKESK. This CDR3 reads CASSDTSPTQGASYEQYF. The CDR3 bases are TGTGCCAGCAGCGACACAAGCCCAACACAGGGGGCTTCCTACGAGCAGTACTTC.